The rows below give T cell receptor beta chains drawn from one sample of a study of spatial heterogeneity in lung cancer. Each CDR3 protein gets one entry after TCRdb re-called the 5' RACE reads with MiXCR. Of around 100,000 distinct CDR3 sequences listed, 4.4% are singletons. Here the sequenced sample was lung tumor tissue, taken at surgery. Receptor source: a male donor with early-stage non-small cell lung cancer. CDR3s include the opening cysteine and the closing phenylalanine or tryptophan. Fields, in order: CDR3 protein, CDR3 DNA, V gene, D gene, J gene, clone size. A D gene is named only where the DNA matches it firmly. Rows may omit the clone size; those that give it use once, few, many or a size class.

CSVGRTSGNEQFF | TGCAGCGTTGGTCGGACTAGCGGGAATGAGCAGTTCTTC | TRBV29-1 | TRBD2 | TRBJ2-1 | many
CASSSLGVGNQPQHF | TGTGCCAGCAGCTCCCTGGGGGTGGGCAATCAGCCCCAGCATTTT | TRBV7-9 | . | TRBJ1-5 | many
CASSQDGGLNGYTF | TGCGCCAGCAGCCAAGATGGGGGGCTTAACGGCTACACCTTC | TRBV4-1 | . | TRBJ1-2 | many
CASSLEPAYNSPLHF | TGTGCCAGCAGCTTAGAACCAGCCTATAATTCACCCCTCCACTTT | TRBV7-6 | . | TRBJ1-6 | .
CASRPISTDTQYF | TGTGCCAGCAGGCCCATTAGCACAGATACGCAGTATTTT | TRBV28 | . | TRBJ2-3 | .
CASSSVNTEAFF | TGTGCCAGCAGTTCGGTGAACACTGAAGCTTTCTTT | TRBV28 | . | TRBJ1-1 | many
CASSQGAVNTEAFF | TGCGCCAGCAGCCAAGGGGCAGTGAACACTGAAGCTTTCTTT | TRBV4-1 | . | TRBJ1-1 | many
CATWETGRTGELFF | TGCGCCACCTGGGAGACAGGCCGAACCGGGGAGCTGTTTTTT | TRBV5-1 | . | TRBJ2-2 | few
CASSLHPITSTDTQYF | TGCGCCAGCAGCTTACATCCTATCACTAGCACAGATACGCAGTATTTT | TRBV5-1 | . | TRBJ2-3 | many
CASSLEIENTEAFF | TGTGCCAGCAGTTTAGAGATAGAGAACACTGAAGCTTTCTTT | TRBV27 | . | TRBJ1-1 | many
CSATSGIVDEQYF | TGCAGTGCTACTAGCGGAATCGTGGACGAGCAGTACTTC | TRBV20-1 | TRBD2 | TRBJ2-7 | many
CASRLGQGFVYEQYF | TGCGCCAGCAGATTGGGACAGGGGTTTGTCTACGAGCAGTACTTC | TRBV5-1 | TRBD1 | TRBJ2-7 | .
CSATTDRDQETQYF | TGCAGTGCAACTACCGACAGGGACCAAGAGACCCAGTACTTC | TRBV20-1 | TRBD1 | TRBJ2-5 | few
CSAAGLAGGSNEQFF | TGCAGTGCGGCGGGACTAGCGGGAGGTAGCAATGAGCAGTTCTTC | TRBV20-1 | TRBD2 | TRBJ2-1 | many
CASTPTGPGDTGELFF | TGTGCCAGCACGCCAACCGGGCCGGGCGACACCGGGGAGCTGTTTTTT | TRBV7-9 | . | TRBJ2-2 | many
CAWSENTGELFF | TGTGCCTGGAGTGAGAACACCGGGGAGCTGTTTTTT | TRBV30 | . | TRBJ2-2 | many
CSARAPARNTIYF | TGCAGTGCTAGAGCACCGGCGCGGAACACCATATATTTT | TRBV20-1 | . | TRBJ1-3 | many
CASSIGTSGANEQFF | TGTGCCAGTTCCATAGGGACTAGCGGGGCCAATGAGCAGTTCTTC | TRBV19 | TRBD2 | TRBJ2-1 | many
CASSKTTDNYGYTF | TGTGCCAGCAGTAAGACGACTGACAACTATGGCTACACCTTC | TRBV6-1 | . | TRBJ1-2 | many
CASSPSGSGEQFF | TGTGCCAGCAGTCCTAGCGGGAGTGGTGAGCAGTTCTTC | TRBV14 | TRBD2 | TRBJ2-1 | many
CASSLSGGPQVTEAFF | TGTGCCAGCAGTTTATCAGGGGGCCCGCAGGTTACTGAAGCTTTCTTT | TRBV27 | TRBD1 | TRBJ1-1 | many
CSVKAAVEQYF | TGCAGCGTTAAAGCAGCGGTGGAGCAGTACTTC | TRBV29-1 | . | TRBJ2-7 | many
CASSFGLAGLNEQFF | TGTGCCAGCAGTTTTGGACTAGCGGGCCTAAATGAGCAGTTCTTC | TRBV12-3/TRBV12-4 | TRBD2 | TRBJ2-1 | many
CASKVVGTGELFF | TGCGCCAGCAAGGTGGTGGGCACCGGGGAGCTGTTTTTT | TRBV5-1 | . | TRBJ2-2 | many